Listed here are 21 T cell receptor beta chains from one sample, sequenced in a study of PD-L1 blockade in urothelial cancer. Clones were read by immunoSEQ multiplex PCR, and TCRdb kept only the in-frame ones, dropping some. The repertoire includes approximately 50,000 clones, 70% to 90% of them detected once, and 6.5% to 8% sits in the top ten. This sample comprised PBMCs, obtained around atezolizumab (anti-PD-L1) treatment. Every receptor here comes from a man aged 55 to 69 with urothelial cancer.

The genes are TRBV30 and TRBJ2-6; 11 bases line up with TRBD1. CDR1 is GTSNPN, CDR2 SVGIG, per germline (reference sequence). This CDR3 comprises 19 residues. J gave up 4 bases and V 3 bases, and 14 bases lay outside the gene matches. The CDR3 is CAWRGEPGQGVRGANVLTF. CDR3 nucleotide sequence: TGTGCCTGGAGGGGGGAGCCGGGACAGGGGGTAAGAGGGGCCAACGTCCTGACTTTC.

V gene TRBV9 combines with J gene TRBJ1-1; 9 positions agree with TRBD1. With V trimmed by 2 bases and J by 7 bases, 9 bases remained unmatched. The CDR3 runs 15 residues. Germline V CDR1 and CDR2: SGDLS, YYNGEE. CDR3 sequence: CASSVQTGGEGEAFF. The CDR3 coding sequence is TGTGCCAGCAGCGTCCAGACAGGGGGAGAGGGTGAAGCTTTCTTT.

The V gene is TRBV7-2, the J gene TRBJ2-7; TRBD1 aligns across 8 bases. V was pared by 2 bases and J by 1 base, with 10 bases of the junction left unmatched. This CDR3 is 17 amino acids long. Germline values: CDR1 SGHTA, CDR2 FQGNSA. The CDR3: CASSLYNSGTGSYEQYF. Here the CDR3 DNA reads TGTGCCAGCAGCTTATACAATTCCGGGACAGGATCCTACGAGCAGTACTTC. The complete variable domain, with remaining parts taken from reference TRBV7-2 and TRBJ2-7, reads GAGVSQSPSNKVTEKGKDVELRCDPISGHTALYWYRQSLGQGLEFLIYFQGNSAPDKSGLPSDRFSAERTGGSVSTLTIQRTQQEDSAVYLCASSLYNSGTGSYEQYFGPGTRLTVT.

This chain connects TRBV5-1 to TRBJ1-1, with TRBD1 as a possible D gene (5 bases). V lost 0 bases and J 3 bases, leaving 6 bases between the germline ends. The CDR3 contains 13 residues. Germline assignment: CDR1 SGHRS and CDR2 YFSETQ. CDR3 protein: CASSLVGDTEAFF. The CDR3 DNA is TGCGCCAGCAGCTTGGTAGGGGACACTGAAGCTTTCTTT.

CDR3: CASSLSGTVGDEQYF. The CDR3 DNA is TGCGCCAGCAGCTTGTCCGGGACAGTAGGGGACGAGCAGTACTTC. V and J are TRBV5-1 and TRBJ2-7; 7 bases align to TRBD1. With 1 base clipped from V and 5 bases from J, the junction kept 9 bases outside the gene matches. Germline CDR1 reads SGHRS; CDR2 reads YFSETQ. The length of the CDR3 is 15 residues.

This chain uses TRBV19 with TRBJ2-3, with TRBD2 as a possible D gene (7 bases). The CDR3 length is 14 residues. Germline assignment: CDR1 LNHDA and CDR2 SQIVND (reference sequence). Trimming stripped 8 bases from V and 6 bases from J, with 18 bases between. The CDR3 here is CASSEGGGSDTQYF. As DNA, the CDR3 is TGTGCCAGTTCAGAAGGGGGGGGTTCGGATACGCAGTATTTT.

This chain uses TRBV6-1 with TRBJ1-5; no definite D call. The CDR3 consists of 11 residues. Germline CDR1 reads MNHNS; CDR2 reads SASEGT. V was shortened by 1 base and J by 8 bases, with 3 bases between the two germline ends. The CDR3 reads CASSEGEPQHF. In DNA form, the CDR3 reads TGTGCCAGCAGTGAAGGCGAGCCCCAGCATTTT.

This clone was picked up a small number of times. V gene TRBV4-2 combines with J gene TRBJ2-1; 8 bases agree with TRBD2. Germline assignment: CDR1 LGHNA and CDR2 YNFKEQ. With V trimmed by 0 bases and J by 7 bases, 14 bases remained unmatched. There are 18 residues in the CDR3. CDR3 nucleotide sequence: TGTGCCAGCAGCCAAGACGCCCCCTTTCCGGGGGGGCAGAATGAGCAGTTCTTC. Translation: CASSQDAPFPGGQNEQFF.

The chain employs TRBV7-2 and TRBJ1-2; D is ambiguous. This CDR3 has 14 amino acids. V dropped 1 base and J dropped 4 bases, with 10 bases sitting between them. In germline, CDR1 is SGHTA, CDR2 FQGNSA. The CDR3 DNA reads as TGTGCCAGCAGCTTAGGAGGCAGTGGCTATGGCTACACCTTC. The encoded protein is CASSLGGSGYGYTF.

This clone was seen just once. The chain carries TRBV28 and TRBJ1-2; 9 bases fit TRBD1. The V gene end was trimmed by 1 base and the J gene end by 7 bases; junction bases not matched to a gene: 10. CDR3 length: 16 amino acids. Germline V gene data show CDR1 as MDHEN and CDR2 as SYDVKM. CDR3 bases: TGTGCCAGCAGTTTATTCGAATCTAGGGACAGGGCTGGCTACACCTTC. Translated: CASSLFESRDRAGYTF.

This clone was counted a few times. The rearrangement joins TRBV19 to TRBJ1-5; 10 nucleotides align to TRBD1. V dropped 3 bases and J dropped 9; count of bases not matched to a gene: 11. The CDR3 is 16 residues long. The germline V gene has CDR1 LNHDA and CDR2 SQIVND (reference sequence). CDR3 DNA sequence: TGTGCCAGTAGTATCACTGGACAGGGGGGCCAATCGCCCCAGCATTTT. Translation gives CASSITGQGGQSPQHF.

The chain links TRBV5-1 to TRBJ2-3, with D possibly TRBD1 on 6 matching bases. This CDR3 is built from 14 residues. The V gene's germline CDR1 is SGHRS and CDR2 YFSETQ. Trimming took off 5 bases at V and 1 base at J, with 11 bases between the two ends. The CDR3 DNA reads as TGCGCCAGCAGATTCCCAGGGGGCACAGATACGCAGTATTTT. It translates to CASRFPGGTDTQYF.

Here the CDR3 reads CARSFDRGGPYNSPLHF. The DNA for the CDR3 is TGTGCCAGAAGCTTTGACAGGGGAGGCCCCTATAATTCACCCCTCCACTTT. The V call is TRBV5-3, the J call TRBJ1-6, with 8 bases identical to TRBD1. TRBV5-3 carries the ORF label, with uncertain function. V lost 2 bases to trimming and J lost 2 bases; unmatched junction nucleotides: 6. The CDR3 sequence is 17 residues long.

The rearrangement links TRBV19 to TRBJ1-5; D is uncertain. The CDR3 spans 12 residues. CDR1 and CDR2 (germline): LNHDA, SQIVND (reference sequence). Trimming removed 7 bases at V and 5 bases at J, with 9 bases between. This CDR3 reads CASNALDQPQHF. The CDR3 DNA reads as TGTGCCAGTAACGCCCTAGATCAGCCCCAGCATTTT.

The chain has TRBV7-9 and TRBJ2-1; perhaps TRBD1 as D (5 bases). This CDR3 spans 17 amino acids. Per the germline V gene, CDR1 is SEHNR and CDR2 is FQNEAQ (reference sequence). V was cut by 5 bases and J by 0 bases, with 17 bases left in between. CDR3 amino acids: CASSPRQKARSYNEQFF. CDR3 bases: TGTGCCAGCAGCCCCCGACAGAAAGCCCGCTCCTACAATGAGCAGTTCTTC. The full variable domain, in which reference TRBV7-9 and TRBJ2-1 provide the parts outside the CDR3, is DTGVSQNPRHKITKRGQNVTFRCDPISEHNRLYWYRQTLGQGPEFLTYFQNEAQLEKSRLLSDRFSAERPKGSFSTLEIQRTEQGDSAMYLCASSPRQKARSYNEQFFGPGTRLTVL.

The V gene is TRBV11-2, the J gene TRBJ2-5; 14 bases line up with TRBD2. Germline CDR1 SGHAT, CDR2 FQNNGV. The CDR3 has 18 amino acids. Losses at the gene ends were 3 bases for V and 0 bases for J; bases not matched to a gene: 6. In DNA form, the CDR3 reads TGTGCCAGCAGCTTTTACGGGACTAGCGGGGGTCACCAAGAGACCCAGTACTTC. Translation: CASSFYGTSGGHQETQYF.

Notes on this clone: The same CDR3 is also encoded by other DNA sequences in this sample. J is TRBJ2-3 and V is TRBV7-3; tentative D call: TRBD1 (6 bases). Per the germline V gene, CDR1 is SGHTA and CDR2 is FQGTGA. The V end lost 0 bases, the J end lost 7 bases, and 11 bases lay between the germline ends. The CDR3 sequence is 14 residues long. This CDR3 is CASSLTGGRNTQYF. For the CDR3, the DNA is TGTGCCAGCAGCTTAACTGGGGGCCGAAATACGCAGTATTTT.

This rearrangement joins TRBV6-5 to TRBJ2-7; 11 bases line up with TRBD2. V lost 5 bases to trimming and J lost 4 bases; unmatched junction nucleotides: 7. Germline V gene lookup returns CDR1 MNHEY and CDR2 SVGAGI. This CDR3 spans 15 amino acids. Written as DNA, the CDR3 is TGTGCCAGCAGTATAGCGGGGGGGATGTCGTACGAGCAGTACTTC. Protein: CASSIAGGMSYEQYF.

This chain uses TRBV7-8 with TRBJ1-2; TRBD1 is a possible D gene (6 bases). Germline loops: CDR1 SGHVS, CDR2 FQNEAQ. Trimming left V 4 bases short and J 6 bases short, with 18 bases between. This CDR3 has 15 amino acids. The CDR3 sequence is CASSSIGGSRNGYTF. Here the CDR3 DNA reads TGTGCCAGCAGCTCCATAGGGGGTAGTAGGAATGGCTACACCTTC.

The chain carries TRBV18 and TRBJ2-5; D is undetermined. The CDR3 is 12 residues long. Deletions cut 2 bases from V and 5 bases from J, with 6 bases between. Germline V gives CDR1 KGHSH, CDR2 LQKENI. The CDR3 sequence: CASSPTRETQYF. The CDR3 DNA follows: TGTGCCAGCTCACCAACCAGGGAGACCCAGTACTTC.

The chain is built from TRBV30 and TRBJ2-1; 8 nucleotides agree with TRBD2. This CDR3 is 15 amino acids long. CDR1 and CDR2 from the germline V gene are GTSNPN and SVGIG (reference sequence). The junction had 8 bases not matched to a gene; V was cut back by 5 bases and J by 2 bases. CDR3 amino acids: CAWGGLAGTYNEQFF. As DNA, the CDR3 is TGTGCCTGGGGCGGCTTAGCGGGGACCTACAATGAGCAGTTCTTC.